This T cell receptor (beta chain) came from a study of CD8+ T cells in alopecia areata. Study at large: Severity among treated patients was scored by the percentage of scalp area affected.

Treatment in this sample: oral pan-JAK inhibitor, 5-10 mg twice daily. The investigators collected lesional scalp punch biopsies and peripheral blood from alopecia areata patients. Cell sorting on a FACSAria was used to separate CD4+ and CD8+ T cells from the PBMCs. The sequencing template was cDNA reverse transcribed from extracted RNA. Libraries were prepared by immunoSEQ multiplex PCR; TCRdb keeps only in-frame clonotypes and omits some of them. The sample contains 95,000 to 120,000 clones, around 54% of which appear only once. Details on this clone: Its specificity is unknown.

Whole-study results and caveats: Higher clonality than in normal scalp was seen in lesional scalp, especially alopecia totalis/universalis.

V was cut by 0 bases and J by 3 bases, with 9 bases left in between. Germline V gene lookup returns CDR1 SGHRS and CDR2 YFSETQ. The CDR3 covers 14 residues. Sequenced material: CD4+ T cells sorted from blood, taken at week 24, from a patient treated with tofacitinib. This clonotype was obtained from a human donor with alopecia areata. The chain links TRBV5-1 to TRBJ1-1; D possibly corresponds to TRBD1 (6 bases). Written as DNA, the CDR3 is TGCGCCAGCAGCTTGGCCGCAGGGGACACTGAAGCTTTCTTT. Translation gives CASSLAAGDTEAFF.